The clone carrying this T cell receptor beta chain was picked up a small number of times. V gave up 8 bases and J gave up 8 bases; unmatched junction bases: 6. CDR1 and CDR2 from the germline V gene are SNHLY and FYNNEI. The CDR3 is 12 residues long. This sample stems from a study of blood T cell repertoires in COVID-19. Study summary: Sites across the United States, Italy and Spain contributed samples from acute and convalescent COVID-19.

The age range of participants was 18 to 89 years, with residence in 20 to 25 US areas. The assay was immunoSEQ multiplex PCR, and TCRdb's table has in-frame clones only and misses some. The data show 140,000 to 150,000 clones, 65% to 85% seen once. The sample comprised PBMCs or T cells enriched from blood (not recorded which). This chain joins TRBV2 and TRBJ1-1; 9 positions match TRBD1. The clonotype originates from a woman aged 45-65 years who had been exposed to COVID-19. The CDR3 sequence: CASGDREIEAFF. Here the CDR3 DNA reads TGTGCCAGCGGGGACAGGGAAATCGAAGCTTTCTTT.